This record concerns one T cell receptor (beta chain) sequence. This clonotype was detected many times. Its antigen is still unknown. Within one base of it there is no much larger clone, and no base qualities were kept. Libraries were built with multiplex PCR. Sequencing used an Illumina HiSeq 4000. To build TCR beta libraries, CDR3 regions were amplified by Arm-PCR using iRepertoire HTBI primers. PCR products were gel purified before sequencing. In the authors' own workflow: Gene usage analysis of CDR3 amino acid clonotypes used the roughly 60 TRBV and 14 TRBJ segments found across samples. COPE and FqMerger were used to merge filtered high-quality paired reads into contigs. Contigs were aligned with BLAST to IMGT TRBV, TRBD and TRBJ reference genes, and CDR3 was defined per IMGT. Any clonotype with a frequency above 0.1% was classified as a highly expanded clone. Shannon entropy was used to measure repertoire diversity, and the Gini coefficient was used to measure V-J evenness. A clonotype was considered public if more than one individual shared it. TCRdb reprocessing: public reads trimmed at Q25 with fastp, clones called with MiXCR, in-frame beta chains kept. Entries are consolidated by CDR3 protein sequence, retaining the most common genes and DNA. For this entry, the V and J calls and clone size follow TCRdb and not the study's own pipeline. The sample profile shows about 360,000 distinct CDR3 sequences; around 16% of them were found once. The ten largest clones capture 20% of the sample.

Taken from cysteine to phenylalanine, the CDR3 has 13 residues. The CDR3 DNA has 39 bases and is translated from base 1. V is pared back by 7 bases and J by 3 bases, with 13 bases lying between the germline termini. CDR1 SNHLY and CDR2 FYNNEI were looked up in the germline V gene. This entry comes from a study of regulatory T cells in long-lasting Graves disease (dated by TCRdb to about 2021). For the study in its entirety: Patients with newly diagnosed Graves' disease had been on antithyroid drugs for under 3 months. The study was conducted in China and was registered as a clinical trial. Persistent Graves' disease patients were compared with newly diagnosed Graves' disease patients by peripheral blood TCR sequencing and RNA sequencing. A total of 33 samples underwent TCR sequencing, from 13 patients with persistent Graves' disease and 20 or so patients with newly diagnosed Graves' disease.

The meaning of the sample's time point label: newly diagnosed GD, antithyroid drugs for less than 3 months. RNA was extracted from PBMCs in TRIzol for both TCR sequencing and RNA sequencing. The diagnosis of Graves' disease followed American Thyroid Association guidelines. The patients came from an endocrinology department in Xi'an, China. From each patient, about 8.9 milliliters of peripheral blood was collected into an EDTA anticoagulant tube. Ficoll Paque Plus density gradient separation was used to isolate PBMCs, and no further T cell sorting was done. An Agilent 2100 Bioanalyzer and agarose gel were used to check RNA quality, and a NanoDrop 2000 was used to measure RNA concentration. What the authors observed across the whole study: A larger number of public clonotypes was shared among persistent patients (approximately 3,000) than among newly diagnosed patients (roughly 980). Because the primary lesion, thyroid tissue, could not be accessed, the study looked at peripheral blood alone. Compared with newly diagnosed patients, persistent Graves' disease patients had lower TCR Shannon entropy and fewer highly expanded clones, which suggests clonal expansion. As a limitation, the authors acknowledged that the small sample size may reduce accuracy. Sequencing and analysis were limited to the TCR beta chain. Preferential use of TRBV28, TRBJ1-2 and TRBJ2-5 was observed in persistent disease, whereas TRBV20-1 and TRBJ2-1 were favored in newly diagnosed disease.

This sample also belongs to another study, concerning T cells in Graves' hyperthyroidism and ophthalmopathy. That second report states: Graves' hyperthyroidism was defined as stable when no progression to ophthalmopathy occurred over 18 months of follow-up. Hyperthyroidism patients were newly diagnosed, with disease duration under 2 months, and aged 18 to 65 years. Exclusion was applied to patients with uncontrolled infections, other autoimmune diseases, pregnancy or lactation. Diagnoses were established on the basis of clinical symptoms, serum thyroxine and TRAb, thyroid ultrasound, and orbital computed tomography. For the first round of RT-PCR on the TCR CDR3, the HTBI primer set was used together with the Qiagen OneStep RT-PCR kit. Most expanded thyroid clonotypes (frequency above 0.001) were also detected in blood, a finding suggesting that blood repertoires may reflect thyroid immune responses. In cross-validation, a model built on a 13 V-J signature told ophthalmopathy apart from stable hyperthyroidism with 87.88% sensitivity and around 83% specificity, and in testing the same model reached 80%/75%. During validation, the model predicted progression to ophthalmopathy a median of roughly 7.1 months ahead of onset, with 60% to 71% sensitivity and about 75% specificity. To identify distinguishing TCR V-J signatures, a discovery cohort of about 100 patients was used, comprising 40 to 45 with Graves' ophthalmopathy and around 57 with stable Graves' hyperthyroidism. Prospective prediction of ophthalmopathy was tested in an independent validation cohort of about 19 hyperthyroidism patients and 17 patients who later progressed to ophthalmopathy. The 100 discovery patients were divided at random into training and test sets in a 7:3 ratio. In addition, the study compared T-cell repertoires in thyroid tissue and in blood from roughly six Graves' hyperthyroidism patients. Following sampling, methimazole starting at 30 mg daily was given to hyperthyroidism patients, and high-dose intravenous methylprednisolone was given to ophthalmopathy patients. A second multiplex PCR round built the libraries, followed by size selection and purification. Libraries were sequenced paired-end with 100 bp reads on an Illumina HiSeq2000. Raw data were processed with SOAPnuke, discarding reads with adapters, uncalled bases, mean Phred below 15, or no exact constant-primer or identifier match. High-quality paired reads were merged with COPE v1.2.5, and unique nucleotide sequences were defined as clonotypes. Clonotypes were aligned to IMGT TRBV, TRBD and TRBJ reference segments using MiTCR v1.1. Only V-J combinations with frequency above 0.0001, covering 99.2% of repertoires, were analysed. The TCS score was defined as F50 (clonal expansion) divided by E x V (chaos), with BLOSUM62-based TCRdist calculated between CDR3 peptides within each V-J. Welch's t-statistics and random forest reduced several hundred V-J features to 10 to 15, which were used in a naive Bayes classifier (R e1071). No statistical method was used to set the sample size in advance, and investigators knew the group allocation. The paper reports TCR Vbeta CDR3 sequencing of over 120 peripheral blood samples: around 45 ophthalmopathy, over 70 hyperthyroidism and around 17 progressor patients.

This TCR was recovered from a woman aged 18-35 years with Graves disease. Donor details come from another sample of the same person, matched by shared clones. The sequenced sample was peripheral blood mononuclear cells (PBMCs), obtained at new diagnosis, from a patient treated with antithyroid drugs. The V and J segments used are TRBV2 and TRBJ2-7; TRBD1 is a possible D gene, resting on 5 matching bases. The CDR3 has the sequence CASKRQTNYEQYF. The nucleotides are TGTGCCAGCAAGAGACAGACGAACTACGAGCAGTACTTC.